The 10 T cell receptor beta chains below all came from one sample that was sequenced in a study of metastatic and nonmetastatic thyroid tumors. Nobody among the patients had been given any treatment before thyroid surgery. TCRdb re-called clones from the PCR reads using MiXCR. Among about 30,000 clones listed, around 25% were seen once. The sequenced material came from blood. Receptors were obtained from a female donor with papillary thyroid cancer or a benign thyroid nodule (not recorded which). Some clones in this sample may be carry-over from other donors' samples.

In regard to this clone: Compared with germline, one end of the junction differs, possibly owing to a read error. The CDR3 region has the DNA TGTGCCAGCAGTTTTGGGTACGTGCAGTACTTC. Protein sequence: CASSFGYVQYF. The J gene is TRBJ2-7, the V gene TRBV12-3 or TRBV12-4; D unresolved. The CDR3 has 11 amino acids.

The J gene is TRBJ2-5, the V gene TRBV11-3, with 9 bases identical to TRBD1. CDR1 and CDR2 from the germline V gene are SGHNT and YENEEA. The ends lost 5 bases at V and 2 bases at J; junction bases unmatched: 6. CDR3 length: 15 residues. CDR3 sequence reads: CASSLRQGEQETQYF. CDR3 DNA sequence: TGTGCCAGCAGCCTCCGACAGGGGGAACAAGAGACCCAGTACTTC.

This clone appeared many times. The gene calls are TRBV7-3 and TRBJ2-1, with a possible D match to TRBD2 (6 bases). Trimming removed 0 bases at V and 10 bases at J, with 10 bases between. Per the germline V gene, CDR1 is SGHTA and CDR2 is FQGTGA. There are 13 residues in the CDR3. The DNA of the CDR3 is TGTGCCAGCAGCTTAACTAGCGGACGCGAGCAGTTCTTC. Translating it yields CASSLTSGREQFF. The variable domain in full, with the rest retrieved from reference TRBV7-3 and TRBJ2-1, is GAGVSQTPSNKVTEKGKYVELRCDPISGHTALYWYRQSLGQGPEFLIYFQGTGAADDSGLPNDRFFAVRPEGSVSTLKIQRTERGDSAVYLCASSLTSGREQFFGPGTRLTVL.

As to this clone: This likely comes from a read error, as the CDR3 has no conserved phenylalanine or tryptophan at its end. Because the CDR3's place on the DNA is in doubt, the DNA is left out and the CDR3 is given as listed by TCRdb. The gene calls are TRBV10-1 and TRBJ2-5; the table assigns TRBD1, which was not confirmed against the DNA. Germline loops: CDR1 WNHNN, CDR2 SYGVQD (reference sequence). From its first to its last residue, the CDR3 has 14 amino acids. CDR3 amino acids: CASSDKWPGETHYC.

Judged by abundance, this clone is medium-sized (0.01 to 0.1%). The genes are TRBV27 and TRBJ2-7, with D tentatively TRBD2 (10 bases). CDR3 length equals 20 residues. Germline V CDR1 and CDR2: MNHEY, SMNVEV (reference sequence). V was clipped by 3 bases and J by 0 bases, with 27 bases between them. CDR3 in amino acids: CASSFSGTGKLAGFSYEQYF. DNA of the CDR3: TGTGCCAGCAGTTTCAGCGGGACAGGGAAACTAGCGGGATTCTCCTACGAGCAGTACTTC.

CDR3 bases: TGTGCCAGCTCACCCCCGAGCGCCGGGTCGAACACTGAAGCTTTCTTT. It yields the protein CASSPPSAGSNTEAFF. V usage is TRBV18 and J usage is TRBJ1-1; D gene uncertain. Germline CDR1 reads KGHSH; CDR2 reads LQKENI. The germline V and J ends were trimmed by 3 bases and 1 base, with 15 bases remaining between them. CDR3 size: 16 residues.

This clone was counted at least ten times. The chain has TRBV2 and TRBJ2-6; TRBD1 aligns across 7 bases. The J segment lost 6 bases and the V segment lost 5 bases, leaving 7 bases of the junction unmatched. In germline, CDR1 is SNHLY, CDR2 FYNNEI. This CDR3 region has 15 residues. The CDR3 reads CASSQDRWQANVLTF. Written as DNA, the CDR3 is TGTGCCAGCAGTCAGGACAGGTGGCAGGCCAACGTCCTGACTTTC.

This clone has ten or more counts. The CDR3 sequence: CASSKQGWDTQYF. Here the CDR3 DNA reads TGTGCCAGCAGTAAACAGGGGTGGGATACGCAGTATTTT. The J gene is TRBJ2-3, the V gene TRBV27; 7 bases match TRBD1. Germline values: CDR1 MNHEY, CDR2 SMNVEV (reference sequence). V lost 5 bases, J lost 6 bases, and 5 bases stayed unmatched. CDR3 length: 13 residues.

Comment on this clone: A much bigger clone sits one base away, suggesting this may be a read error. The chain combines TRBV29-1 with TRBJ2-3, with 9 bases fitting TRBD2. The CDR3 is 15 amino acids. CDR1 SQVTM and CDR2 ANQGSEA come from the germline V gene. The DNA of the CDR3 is TGCGGGGCGGGAGGGCAGTCCGTACGCACAGATACGCAGTATTTT. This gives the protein CGAGGQSVRTDTQYF.

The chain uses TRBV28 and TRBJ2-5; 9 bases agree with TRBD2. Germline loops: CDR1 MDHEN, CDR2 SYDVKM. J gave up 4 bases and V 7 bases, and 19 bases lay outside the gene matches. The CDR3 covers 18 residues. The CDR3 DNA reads TGTGCCAGCAATCAGTACCAATCGGGGACTAGCCGGTCAGAGACCCAGTACTTC. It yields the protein CASNQYQSGTSRSETQYF. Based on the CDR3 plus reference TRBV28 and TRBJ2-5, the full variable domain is DVKVTQSSRYLVKRTGEKVFLECVQDMDHENMFWYRQDPGLGLRLIYFSYDVKMKEKGDIPEGYSVSREKKERFSLILESASTNQTSMYLCASNQYQSGTSRSETQYFGPGTRLLVL.